The following is a T cell receptor (beta chain) sequence with its context. The data were obtained in a study of T cell responses to AZD1222 COVID-19 vaccine. Generated by immunoSEQ multiplex PCR, the TCRdb table keeps only in-frame clones and is missing some. The sample holds over 150,000 clones, over 75% seen once. The V and J ends lost 2 bases and 2 bases respectively, with 15 bases between them. The CDR3 sequence is 16 residues long. CDR1 is SNHLY and CDR2 is FYNNEI in the germline V gene. Sequenced here: peripheral blood, sampled on day 0 of AZD1222 vaccination. The chain links TRBV2 to TRBJ1-1; TRBD1 is a possible D gene (5 bases). This TCR was recovered from an adult in good health. The CDR3, as DNA: TGTGCCAGCAGTGAAAGGGGAGGGGCCGTCAACACTGAAGCTTTCTTT. This translates into CASSERGGAVNTEAFF.